This T cell receptor beta chain was captured in a study of early T cells in non-severe SARS-CoV-2 infection. Study-wide context: Sequencing used unsorted whole-blood bulk RNA, so chains lack pairing.

The CDR3 contains 16 residues. Germline lookup yields CDR1 MNHEY and CDR2 SVGAGI. V was clipped by 8 bases and J by 2 bases, with 20 bases between them. There are many counts of this clonotype. Its specificity is not known. Individual cDNA molecules received unique molecular identifiers. TCRdb ran MiXCR on the 5' RACE reads and lists one entry per CDR3 protein. This table has more than 45,000 distinct CDR3 sequences, under 7.5% appearing once. General study findings and limits: VDJdb-based annotation leaned toward anti-spike CD8 responses and missed private and CD4 specificities.

The sequenced sample was whole blood, obtained at baseline. The clonotype originates from an adult who was a healthcare worker with PCR-confirmed SARS-CoV-2 infection or an uninfected control (not recorded which). The V gene is TRBV6-5, the J gene TRBJ2-3; tentatively, D is TRBD2 (5 bases). The CDR3 DNA is TGTGCCAGCTGGAGGAAGACGATACCCCCCACAGATACGCAGTATTTT. Its protein product is CASWRKTIPPTDTQYF.